Below, 27 T cell receptor beta chains from the same sample are listed, as sequenced in a study of regulatory T cells in long-lasting Graves disease. Noted time point: newly diagnosed GD, antithyroid drugs for less than 3 months. TCR sequences were obtained from RNA taken from PBMCs. Arm-PCR of CDR3 regions with iRepertoire HTBI primers generated TCR beta libraries. In TCRdb, the multiplex PCR reads were re-called with MiXCR into one record per CDR3 protein. The sample shows 400,000 to 450,000 distinct CDR3 sequences, about 16% of them seen only once. This sample was also put to use in a study of T cells in Graves' hyperthyroidism and ophthalmopathy.

Sequenced here: peripheral blood mononuclear cells (PBMCs), sampled at new diagnosis, from a patient treated with antithyroid drugs. These receptor sequences come from a woman aged 25 to 39 with Graves disease.

To note about this clonotype: A read error may explain this, as a much larger clone is one base away. Without the conserved terminal phenylalanine or tryptophan, this CDR3 likely stems from a read error. The V call is TRBV7-2, the J call TRBJ2-4, with 15 bases identical to TRBD2. Germline values: CDR1 SGHTA, CDR2 FQGNSA. CDR3 size: 16 residues. The J segment lost 4 bases and the V segment lost 5 bases, leaving 3 bases of the junction unmatched. CDR3 nucleotides: TGTGCCAGCAGCCGGACTAGCGGGAGGGCTAAAAACATTCAGTACCTC. This codes for CASSRTSGRAKNIQYL.

The gene calls are TRBV7-2 and TRBJ2-5; D uncertain. The CDR3 consists of 14 residues. The V end lost 5 bases, the J end lost 5 bases, and 15 bases lay between the germline ends. Per the germline V gene, CDR1 is SGHTA and CDR2 is FQGNSA. The DNA of the CDR3 is TGTGCCAGCAGCCCCTCGAGCCCCGTCGAGACCCAGTACTTC. Amino acids: CASSPSSPVETQYF.

This clonotype showed up many times. The chain carries TRBV28 and TRBJ2-3; either TRBD1 or TRBD2 may fit D (5 bases each). The ends were cut back, 2 bases at V and 0 bases at J, with 12 bases in the middle. The CDR3 covers 16 residues. Germline V gives CDR1 MDHEN, CDR2 SYDVKM. The CDR3 DNA is TGTGCCAGCAGTTTAGGGACCGGGATTAGCACAGATACGCAGTATTTT. Translated, it gives CASSLGTGISTDTQYF.

This clonotype is a singleton in its sample. V gene TRBV7-9 combines with J gene TRBJ1-1; TRBD1 is a possible D gene (5 bases). Germline CDR1 SEHNR, CDR2 FQNEAQ (reference sequence). CDR3 length equals 14 residues. The V and J ends lost 5 bases and 5 bases respectively, with 15 bases between them. CDR3 sequence reads: CASSPMGEGTEAFF. In DNA, the CDR3 is TGTGCCAGCAGCCCGATGGGGGAGGGTACTGAAGCTTTCTTT.

This clonotype was detected many times. The CDR3, as DNA: TGTGCCAGCAGTTTTACCGGGAGCAATCAGCCCCAGCATTTT. Its protein is CASSFTGSNQPQHF. The chain joins TRBV12-3 or TRBV12-4 to TRBJ1-5; no reliable D call. Trimming cost V 3 bases and J 1 base, with 7 bases left between them. The CDR3 runs to 14 residues.

There are many counts of this clonotype. The chain recombines TRBV7-8 with TRBJ2-3, with TRBD2 matching over 8 bases. V trimming: 3 bases; J trimming: 6 bases; junction bases outside the gene matches: 11. The germline CDR1 and CDR2 sequences are SGHVS and FQNEAQ. There are 16 residues in the CDR3. The CDR3 DNA sequence: TGTGCCAGCAGCTTCCTAGCGCTCGGGGGGGGGGATACGCAGTATTTT. Its protein product is CASSFLALGGGDTQYF.

This chain links TRBV20-1 with TRBJ1-3, with D perhaps matching TRBD1 (6 bases). CDR1 and CDR2 (germline): DFQATT, SNEGSKA (reference sequence). This CDR3 contains 15 residues. V was pared by 2 bases and J by 4 bases, with 15 bases between. CDR3 nucleotide sequence: TGCAGTGCTAGACTTTTGGGGGCGCGAGGAAACACCATATATTTT. Protein product: CSARLLGARGNTIYF.

This clonotype was counted only a few times. This chain uses TRBV30 with TRBJ2-7; D might be TRBD2 (6 bases). The length of the CDR3 is 13 residues. Germline V CDR1 and CDR2: GTSNPN, SVGIG (reference sequence). V lost 0 bases to trimming and J lost 6 bases, with 12 bases between them. The DNA of the CDR3 is TGTGCCTGGAGTGTGGCGGGGCTCGGCGAGCAGTACTTC. This translates into CAWSVAGLGEQYF. The full variable domain, with the rest looked up from reference TRBV30 and TRBJ2-7, is SQTIHQWPATLVQPVGSPLSLECTVEGTSNPNLYWYRQAAGRGLQLLFYSVGIGQISSEVPQNLSASRPQDRQFILSSKKLLLSDSGFYLCAWSVAGLGEQYFGPGTRLTVT.

This clonotype was recorded many times. V usage is TRBV7-2 and J usage is TRBJ2-7, with 7 positions matching TRBD2. The V gene's germline CDR1 is SGHTA and CDR2 FQGNSA. Trimming cost V 3 bases and J 3 bases; bases outside gene matches: 8. The CDR3 consists of 15 residues. The CDR3 sequence is CASSFLLGTNYEQYF. Written as DNA, the CDR3 is TGTGCCAGCAGCTTCCTCCTCGGGACTAACTACGAGCAGTACTTC.

This clonotype was counted ten times or more. This chain joins TRBV6-1 and TRBJ2-3; D is uncertain. This CDR3 contains 14 residues. Trimming took 6 bases from V and 0 from J, leaving 10 bases between them. Germline V lookup: CDR1 MNHNS, CDR2 SASEGT. The CDR3 sequence is CASRLDQSTDTQYF. The CDR3 region has the DNA TGTGCCAGCAGGCTGGACCAGAGCACAGATACGCAGTATTTT.

The V call is TRBV6-2 or TRBV6-3, the J call TRBJ1-2, with a tentative D call TRBD1 (5 bases). The V end lost 6 bases, the J end lost 6 bases, and 20 bases lay between the germline ends. This CDR3 is built from 15 residues. CDR1 MNHEY and CDR2 SVGEGT come from the germline V gene. The CDR3 DNA reads as TGTGCCAGCAGGTTACTCCAGGGAAAGGCGGATGGCTACACCTTC. Protein product: CASRLLQGKADGYTF.

This chain uses TRBV24-1 with TRBJ1-2; D is unresolved. The CDR3 contains 13 residues. Germline V gives CDR1 KGHDR, CDR2 SFDVKD. Between the trimmed V and J ends, which lost 4 bases and 0 bases, there was a span of 5 bases. The CDR3 is CATSDVANYGYTF. The DNA of the CDR3 is TGTGCCACCAGTGACGTTGCTAACTATGGCTACACCTTC.

This clonotype showed up just a few times. The rearrangement joins TRBV28 to TRBJ1-2; unclear D gene. CDR3 length equals 11 residues. Trimming cost V 5 bases and J 12 bases, with 13 bases left between them. The germline V gene has CDR1 MDHEN and CDR2 SYDVKM. The CDR3 bases are TGTGCCAGCAGTCCCGCGGGTTTACACACCTTC. Its protein product is CASSPAGLHTF.

The chain carries TRBV7-3 and TRBJ2-1, with 9 bases aligning to TRBD2. J gave up 12 bases and V 5 bases, and 14 bases lay outside the gene matches. CDR1 SGHTA and CDR2 FQGTGA come from the germline V gene. This CDR3 comprises 15 residues. The CDR3 DNA reads TGTGCCAGCAGCCCATTAGCGGGAGTTAATTCGGGGCAGTTCTTC. Amino acids: CASSPLAGVNSGQFF.

The V gene is TRBV3-1, the J gene TRBJ1-4, with D tentatively TRBD1 (5 bases). Trimming removed 2 bases from V and 5 bases from J, with 12 bases in between. The CDR3 has 15 residues. The germline CDR1 and CDR2 sequences are LGHDT and YNNKEL (reference sequence). CDR3 protein: CASSQPIGANEKLFF. CDR3 sequence (DNA): TGTGCCAGCAGCCAACCCATTGGGGCAAATGAAAAACTGTTTTTT.

The rearrangement links TRBV15 to TRBJ1-1; possible D gene TRBD1, 6 bases. Germline CDR1 and CDR2: LNHNV and YYDKDF (reference sequence). V lost 3 bases and J 7 bases, leaving 12 bases between the germline ends. This CDR3 spans 13 amino acids. The CDR3: CATSRGMTGEAFF. The CDR3 nucleotides read TGTGCCACCAGCAGGGGCATGACAGGTGAAGCTTTCTTT.

In its sample, this clonotype was seen once. DNA for the CDR3: TGTGCCAGCAGCAGATTGACAGGCATCTCTGGAAACACCATATATTTT. The encoded protein is CASSRLTGISGNTIYF. This rearrangement joins TRBV2 to TRBJ1-3; TRBD1 might be the D (6 bases). The CDR3 is 16 amino acids. Per germline, CDR1 SNHLY and CDR2 FYNNEI. V was trimmed by 6 bases and J by 0 bases, leaving 15 bases between them. The whole variable domain, remainder taken from reference TRBV2 and TRBJ1-3, is EPEVTQTPSHQVTQMGQEVILRCVPISNHLYFYWYRQILGQKVEFLVSFYNNEISEKSEIFDDQFSVERPDGSNFTLKIRSTKLEDSAMYFCASSRLTGISGNTIYFGEGSWLTVV.

This clonotype was detected only a few times. This rearrangement joins TRBV28 to TRBJ2-5; the match to TRBD2 covers 8 bases. Germline CDR1 and CDR2: MDHEN and SYDVKM. Germline trimming cut 2 bases from V and 8 bases from J; bases unmatched to any gene: 7. The CDR3 loop spans 14 amino acids. CDR3 in DNA: TGTGCCAGCAGTTTAGCGGGAGGAATCCGAACCCAGTACTTC. Residues: CASSLAGGIRTQYF.

This chain connects TRBV4-1 to TRBJ1-1, with no clear D. With 1 base removed from V and 0 bases from J, the gap between germline ends came to 12 bases. The CDR3 is 16 amino acids. Germline CDR1 and CDR2: MGHRA and YSYEKL. This CDR3 is CASSQGTVFMNTEAFF. DNA of the CDR3: TGCGCCAGCAGCCAAGGTACCGTTTTCATGAACACTGAAGCTTTCTTT.

This clonotype was counted ten times or more. V gene TRBV30 combines with J gene TRBJ2-1, with 8 bases lining up with TRBD2. This CDR3 spans 16 amino acids. V was pared by 1 base and J by 3 bases, with 8 bases of the junction left unmatched. Germline CDR1 reads GTSNPN; CDR2 reads SVGIG (reference sequence). The CDR3 nucleotides read TGTGCCTGGAGTGCCGGGACTAGAGTTCTCTACAATGAGCAGTTCTTC. Residues: CAWSAGTRVLYNEQFF. Together with reference TRBV30 and TRBJ2-1, the CDR3 gives the full variable domain: SQTIHQWPATLVQPVGSPLSLECTVEGTSNPNLYWYRQAAGRGLQLLFYSVGIGQISSEVPQNLSASRPQDRQFILSSKKLLLSDSGFYLCAWSAGTRVLYNEQFFGPGTRLTVL.

This clonotype has ten or more counts. The chain has TRBV30 and TRBJ1-5; tentatively, D is TRBD1 (6 bases). Germline V gene sequence: CDR1 GTSNPN, CDR2 SVGIG (reference sequence). This CDR3 is built from 16 residues. The germline V and J ends were trimmed by 4 bases and 7 bases, with 23 bases remaining between them. The CDR3 coding sequence is TGTGCCTGGACTTACGTCGGGACACTTTTCTGCCAGCCCCAGCATTTT. Translating it yields CAWTYVGTLFCQPQHF.

At least ten counts were recorded for this clonotype. The chain couples TRBV7-3 to TRBJ2-3, with 7 bases that match TRBD2. This CDR3 is 18 amino acids long. CDR1 is SGHTA, CDR2 FQGTGA, per germline. With 5 bases clipped from V and 3 bases from J, the junction kept 17 bases outside the gene matches. CDR3 residues: CASSPLAQPGGVTDTQYF. DNA for the CDR3: TGTGCCAGCAGCCCACTAGCACAACCGGGAGGTGTGACAGATACGCAGTATTTT.

This clonotype appeared many times. The CDR3 DNA reads TGTGCCAGCAGCCAAGAAGGGGGAGGGCCCGAGACCCAGTACTTC. This gives the protein CASSQEGGGPETQYF. The rearrangement links TRBV4-2 to TRBJ2-5; D is perhaps TRBD2 (7 bases). The CDR3 is 15 amino acids. The germline V gene has CDR1 LGHNA and CDR2 YNFKEQ. Trimming stripped 0 bases from V and 5 bases from J, with 13 bases between.

This chain connects TRBV5-1 to TRBJ2-3, with 13 bases that match TRBD2. The CDR3 is 20 amino acids. Germline lookup yields CDR1 SGHRS and CDR2 YFSETQ. Losses at the gene ends were 0 bases for V and 5 bases for J; bases not matched to a gene: 15. The CDR3 spells CASSLGLAGGGSGGGDTQYF. CDR3 in DNA: TGCGCCAGCAGCTTGGGACTAGCGGGAGGAGGATCCGGCGGCGGAGATACGCAGTATTTT.

This chain connects TRBV30 to TRBJ1-2; 8 bases fit TRBD1. V lost 8 bases, J lost 3 bases, and 8 bases stayed unmatched. CDR1 is GTSNPN, CDR2 SVGIG, per germline (reference sequence). The CDR3 covers 13 residues. The CDR3 loop reads CAGEDRADYGYTF. In DNA, the CDR3 is TGTGCCGGGGAGGACAGGGCTGACTATGGCTACACCTTC.

This chain uses TRBV4-3 with TRBJ2-1; D might be TRBD1 or TRBD2, each matching 6 bases. The V end lost 4 bases, the J end lost 0 bases, and 13 bases lay between the germline ends. The CDR3 is 16 residues long. Germline V CDR1 and CDR2: LGHNA, YSLEER. The CDR3 region is CASSPVADSSYNEQFF. DNA for the CDR3: TGCGCCAGCAGCCCTGTAGCGGACAGCTCCTACAATGAGCAGTTCTTC.

The chain employs TRBV10-2 and TRBJ1-1, with no clear D. Germline V CDR1 and CDR2: WSHSY, SAAADI. This CDR3 has 11 residues. V dropped 10 bases and J dropped 3 bases, with 9 bases sitting between them. The CDR3 coding sequence is TGCGCCATCATGACGGACACTGAAGCTTTCTTT. This codes for CAIMTDTEAFF.